This T cell receptor beta chain appears in the sequencing data of a study of T cells after yellow fever vaccination. Study-wide results and limits: Weaker overall was a secondary response that nonetheless peaked faster, on day 5 versus 15. Few clonotypes appeared in both CD4 and CD8 compartments.

The ends were cut back, 3 bases at V and 1 base at J, with 6 bases in the middle. The germline V gene encodes CDR1 SQVTM and CDR2 ANQGSEA. There are 12 residues in the CDR3. One entry per CDR3 protein, called by TCRdb with MiXCR from the 5' RACE reads. The repertoire holds some 80,000 distinct CDR3 sequences, with 13% as singletons. This clonotype was sampled from a man aged 18 to 35 who received the YFV17D yellow fever vaccine. The chain combines TRBV29-1 with TRBJ1-1; D is undetermined. This sample comprised CD8+ T cells not binding an NS4B(214-222) dextramer, sorted from PBMCs, obtained roughly 20 days after the first yellow fever vaccination. The CDR3 sequence: CSVDNGNTEAFF. The CDR3, as DNA: TGCAGCGTTGACAACGGGAACACTGAAGCTTTCTTT.